This TCR beta chain originates from a study of tumor and adjacent non-tumor tissue in lung cancer. A modified ARM-PCR protocol with three rounds of nested PCR amplified TCRbeta. In TCRdb, the multiplex PCR reads were re-called with MiXCR into one record per CDR3 protein. The sample includes 55,000 to 75,000 distinct CDR3 sequences, 50% to 60% of them seen just once. A word on this clonotype: With a much larger clone just one base away, this may be a read error.

This sample's RNA came from whole unsorted tissue. CDR3 length: 12 amino acids. Germline lookup yields CDR1 MNHEY and CDR2 SVGAGI. After removal of 4 bases from V and 9 bases from J, the junction contained 5 bases not matched to a gene. This clonotype was sampled from a man aged 50 to 60 with non-small cell lung cancer. The sample comprised lung tumor tissue. The chain links TRBV6-5 to TRBJ2-5; TRBD1 matches at 7 bases. The CDR3 bases are TGTGCCAGCAGTTCCACTAGGGGGCCCCAGTACTTC. This sequence encodes CASSSTRGPQYF.